This TCR beta chain was identified in a study of breast tumors, draining lymph nodes, adjacent tissues. Study results and limitations: Tumor repertoires ranked between lymph nodes and nontumor tissue in diversity, with V and J gene preferences. Tumor T cell lymph node origin was a supported hypothesis, not proven.

Samples came from axillary lymph nodes draining the breast cancer. A few counts support this clonotype. The antigen remains unidentified. Using its own MiXCR run on the multiplex PCR reads, TCRdb lists one record per CDR3 protein. The profile covers about 200,000 distinct CDR3 sequences, with roughly a third appearing a single time and roughly 3.5% taken by the ten largest. The sample comprised axillary lymph node tissue. The source is a female donor with breast cancer. Some clones in this sample may be carry-over from other donors' samples.

The CDR3 bases are TGTGCCAGCAGTTTTGGGTCCCAAGAGACCCAGTACTTC. As protein: CASSFGSQETQYF. The chain is built from TRBV28 and TRBJ2-5, with unresolved D. The CDR3 consists of 13 residues. The V and J ends lost 3 bases and 1 base respectively, with 6 bases between them. Per the germline V gene, CDR1 is MDHEN and CDR2 is SYDVKM.